This record looks at one T cell receptor (beta chain) sequence and its context. The table came from immunoSEQ multiplex PCR; TCRdb's copy has only in-frame clones and leaves some out. Seen here are about 120,000 clones, about 83% observed once, and the top ten hold 9.5% to 13%. The CDR3 extends over 13 amino acids. From germline, CDR1 is SGHRS and CDR2 YFSETQ. Trimming took 6 bases from V and 7 from J, leaving 11 bases between them. The entry originates in a study of control samples from healthy donors and cancer patients. The clonotype was recovered from a man aged 30-40 years in good health. The chain combines TRBV5-1 with TRBJ1-6; D unclear. Sequencing was done on a sample of blood. CDR3 sequence (DNA): TGCGCCAGCACGTCTTGGGCGAATTCACCCCTCCACTTT. Its translation: CASTSWANSPLHF.